A selection of T cell receptor beta chains follows, all from one sample in a study of brain T cells in children with intractable seizures. Clones were read by immunoSEQ multiplex PCR, and TCRdb kept only the in-frame ones, dropping some. Of 340,000 or so clones listed, over 85% are singletons. Sequenced here: peripheral blood, sampled 4 to 5 months after surgery. Every receptor here comes from a boy less than two years old with tuberous sclerosis and intractable seizures. CDR3s include the opening cysteine and the closing phenylalanine or tryptophan. D genes are given only for firm matches. Size values are once, few and many counts, or a class for expanded clones, and some rows have none.

cdr3_nt: TGTGCCAGCAGTTTTGAACTGGAATCTCGGGACACTGAAGCTTTCTTT; cdr3_aa: CASSFELESRDTEAFF; d_call: -; v_call: TRBV6-5; j_call: TRBJ1-1; clone_size: -
cdr3_nt: TGTGCCAGCAGCTTAAGTAGCGGGAGAGGTGGTGAGCAGTACTTC; cdr3_aa: CASSLSSGRGGEQYF; d_call: TRBD2; v_call: TRBV7-9; j_call: TRBJ2-7; clone_size: many
cdr3_nt: TGTGCCAGCAGTTTGGGAGGGAACACTGAAGCTTTCTTT; cdr3_aa: CASSLGGNTEAFF; d_call: -; v_call: TRBV12-3/TRBV12-4; j_call: TRBJ1-1; clone_size: -
cdr3_nt: TGTGCCAGCAGCTTAGGGGAACAAGCGGGGGGCAATGAGCAGTTCTTC; cdr3_aa: CASSLGEQAGGNEQFF; d_call: TRBD2; v_call: TRBV7-9; j_call: TRBJ2-1; clone_size: -
cdr3_nt: TGCGCCAGCAGCCACGGTTTCACCTCCCCTGATACGCAGTATTTT; cdr3_aa: CASSHGFTSPDTQYF; d_call: -; v_call: TRBV4-1; j_call: TRBJ2-3; clone_size: -
cdr3_nt: TGTGCCAGCAGCCAAACTCCAGGGGGCACTGAAGCTTTCTTT; cdr3_aa: CASSQTPGGTEAFF; d_call: TRBD1; v_call: TRBV3-1/TRBV3-2; j_call: TRBJ1-1; clone_size: once
cdr3_nt: TGTGCCAGCATCGGGACTAGCGAATTGAGCTCCTACAATGAGCAGTTCTTC; cdr3_aa: CASIGTSELSSYNEQFF; d_call: TRBD2; v_call: TRBV2; j_call: TRBJ2-1; clone_size: -
cdr3_nt: TGCGCCAGCAGCTTCAATGCGCCGACAGGGACTTTTGGCTACACCTTC; cdr3_aa: CASSFNAPTGTFGYTF; d_call: TRBD1; v_call: TRBV5-1; j_call: TRBJ1-2; clone_size: -
cdr3_nt: TGTGCCACCAGTGATTTATCGGGGGGGAATCAGCCCCAGCATTTT; cdr3_aa: CATSDLSGGNQPQHF; d_call: -; v_call: TRBV24-1; j_call: TRBJ1-5; clone_size: -
cdr3_nt: TGTGCCAGCTCCCCGCGGGCAGGGGGGGAAGCTTTCTTT; cdr3_aa: CASSPRAGGEAFF; d_call: TRBD1; v_call: TRBV27; j_call: TRBJ1-1; clone_size: -
cdr3_nt: TGTGCCAGCAGCTTATCCCCCTCGTGGGAGACCCAGTACTTC; cdr3_aa: CASSLSPSWETQYF; d_call: -; v_call: TRBV7-3; j_call: TRBJ2-5; clone_size: -
cdr3_nt: TGTGCCAGCAGTCCCCTTACCCTCCTAAGCACAGATACGCAGTATTTT; cdr3_aa: CASSPLTLLSTDTQYF; d_call: -; v_call: TRBV27; j_call: TRBJ2-3; clone_size: once
cdr3_nt: TGTGCCAGCAGCCTGAAGGGCGAGCAGTACTTC; cdr3_aa: CASSLKGEQYF; d_call: -; v_call: TRBV11-2; j_call: TRBJ2-7; clone_size: -
cdr3_nt: TGTGCCAGCAGCCCCGGGGACAGCCCTTATGGCTACACCTTC; cdr3_aa: CASSPGDSPYGYTF; d_call: TRBD1; v_call: TRBV7-9; j_call: TRBJ1-2; clone_size: -
cdr3_nt: TGTGCCAGTAAGGAGACAGGGCGATTGAACACTGAAGCTTTCTTT; cdr3_aa: CASKETGRLNTEAFF; d_call: TRBD1; v_call: TRBV19; j_call: TRBJ1-1; clone_size: -
cdr3_nt: TGTGCCAGCAGCCCGGAACAGGGGGCCCACAATGAGCAGTTCTTC; cdr3_aa: CASSPEQGAHNEQFF; d_call: TRBD1; v_call: TRBV5-6; j_call: TRBJ2-1; clone_size: -
cdr3_nt: TGTGCCAGCAGCCGCCTTGGGGACGAGCAGTACTTC; cdr3_aa: CASSRLGDEQYF; d_call: -; v_call: TRBV5-4; j_call: TRBJ2-7; clone_size: -
cdr3_nt: TGTGCCAGCAGCTTAGAGCACCGGGCCTACACAGATACGCAGTATTTT; cdr3_aa: CASSLEHRAYTDTQYF; d_call: -; v_call: TRBV7-2; j_call: TRBJ2-3; clone_size: -
cdr3_nt: TGTGCCATCAGTGATGGCAGGAGAGCTAACTATGGCTACACCTTC; cdr3_aa: CAISDGRRANYGYTF; d_call: -; v_call: TRBV10-3; j_call: TRBJ1-2; clone_size: -
cdr3_nt: TGCGCCAGCAGCGAGGGACAGGGAGTTGGAGCTTTCTTT; cdr3_aa: CASSEGQGVGAFF; d_call: TRBD1; v_call: TRBV5-1; j_call: TRBJ1-1; clone_size: -
cdr3_nt: TGTGCCAGCAGTGAGGGACAGGGCGAAGGTATTGAGCAGTTCTTC; cdr3_aa: CASSEGQGEGIEQFF; d_call: TRBD1; v_call: TRBV6-1; j_call: TRBJ2-1; clone_size: -
cdr3_nt: TGTGCCAGTAGTATAGAGGAGGCATACGACAATGAGCAGTTCTTC; cdr3_aa: CASSIEEAYDNEQFF; d_call: -; v_call: TRBV19; j_call: TRBJ2-1; clone_size: -
cdr3_nt: TGTGCCAGCAGAGACAGGTACAATCAGCCCCAGCATTTT; cdr3_aa: CASRDRYNQPQHF; d_call: -; v_call: TRBV6-5; j_call: TRBJ1-5; clone_size: many
cdr3_nt: TGTGCCAGCTCACCACCCGGGCCGGGGCTTCAGCCCCAGCATTTT; cdr3_aa: CASSPPGPGLQPQHF; d_call: -; v_call: TRBV18; j_call: TRBJ1-5; clone_size: -
cdr3_nt: TGTGCCAGCAGCTTAGCGGGGGCTATCACCGGGGAGCTGTTTTTT; cdr3_aa: CASSLAGAITGELFF; d_call: -; v_call: TRBV7-9; j_call: TRBJ2-2; clone_size: -
cdr3_nt: TGTGCCAGCAGTGAAGGTCTCAGGGGAGGGAATGAGCAGTTCTTC; cdr3_aa: CASSEGLRGGNEQFF; d_call: -; v_call: TRBV2; j_call: TRBJ2-1; clone_size: -
cdr3_nt: TGTGCCAGCAGGGGCTTTAGCGGGAGCTCCTACAATGAGCAGTTCTTC; cdr3_aa: CASRGFSGSSYNEQFF; d_call: TRBD2; v_call: TRBV3-1/TRBV3-2; j_call: TRBJ2-1; clone_size: -
cdr3_nt: TGTGCCAGCACCCGGCCGGGGACAAGTAATAATTCACCCCTCCACTTT; cdr3_aa: CASTRPGTSNNSPLHF; d_call: -; v_call: TRBV5-6; j_call: TRBJ1-6; clone_size: -
cdr3_nt: TGTGCCACCAGTGAAAGACTAGCGGGAGCTGAGACCCAGTACTTC; cdr3_aa: CATSERLAGAETQYF; d_call: TRBD2; v_call: TRBV24-1; j_call: TRBJ2-5; clone_size: -
cdr3_nt: TGCGCCAGCAGCCAAGAATGGGGGAGGCACTATGGCTACACCTTC; cdr3_aa: CASSQEWGRHYGYTF; d_call: -; v_call: TRBV4-1; j_call: TRBJ1-2; clone_size: -
cdr3_nt: TGTGCCAGCAGGCCCCGGACTAGCGGGGACACAGATACGCAGTATTTT; cdr3_aa: CASRPRTSGDTDTQYF; d_call: TRBD2; v_call: TRBV4-2; j_call: TRBJ2-3; clone_size: -
cdr3_nt: TGTGCCACCAGCGTTCAAGGGTGGGCCTCCTACGAGCAGTACTTC; cdr3_aa: CATSVQGWASYEQYF; d_call: -; v_call: TRBV15; j_call: TRBJ2-7; clone_size: -
cdr3_nt: TGTGCCAGCAGTTACCCCCCGGGCGGCTACACCTTC; cdr3_aa: CASSYPPGGYTF; d_call: -; v_call: TRBV6-2/TRBV6-3; j_call: TRBJ1-2; clone_size: -
cdr3_nt: TGCGCCAGCAGCCAAGTTATTGGAAATAATTCACCCCTCCACTTT; cdr3_aa: CASSQVIGNNSPLHF; d_call: -; v_call: TRBV4-1; j_call: TRBJ1-6; clone_size: -
cdr3_nt: TGTGCCAGCAGTGTCCCTTCGACGGGGACTAGCGGGACGCCCGGGGAGCTGTTTTTT; cdr3_aa: CASSVPSTGTSGTPGELFF; d_call: TRBD2; v_call: TRBV2; j_call: TRBJ2-2; clone_size: -
cdr3_nt: TGTGCCAGCTCACCCGGGACTAACTATGGCTACACCTTC; cdr3_aa: CASSPGTNYGYTF; d_call: -; v_call: TRBV18; j_call: TRBJ1-2; clone_size: once
cdr3_nt: TGTGCCAGCAGCCCCCGCGGGGTCCAGGAGAGTGAGCAGTTCTTC; cdr3_aa: CASSPRGVQESEQFF; d_call: -; v_call: TRBV7-8; j_call: TRBJ2-1; clone_size: -
cdr3_nt: TGCGCCAGCAGCCAAGATCTGGGCCATAACACTGAAGCTTTCTTT; cdr3_aa: CASSQDLGHNTEAFF; d_call: -; v_call: TRBV4-1; j_call: TRBJ1-1; clone_size: -
cdr3_nt: TGTGCCAGCAGAAGGACTAGCGGGCGCAATGAGCAGTTCTTC; cdr3_aa: CASRRTSGRNEQFF; d_call: TRBD2; v_call: TRBV2; j_call: TRBJ2-1; clone_size: -
cdr3_nt: TGTGCCAGCAGCTTAGCCAGGGGTGTCTACGAGCAGTACTTC; cdr3_aa: CASSLARGVYEQYF; d_call: -; v_call: TRBV7-6; j_call: TRBJ2-7; clone_size: -
cdr3_nt: TGTGCCAGCAGCCAACAGGGTAATCAGCCCCAGCATTTT; cdr3_aa: CASSQQGNQPQHF; d_call: -; v_call: TRBV3-1/TRBV3-2; j_call: TRBJ1-5; clone_size: once
cdr3_nt: TGCGCCAGCAGCCTTCCCGGGAACACTGAAGCTTTCTTT; cdr3_aa: CASSLPGNTEAFF; d_call: -; v_call: TRBV4-1; j_call: TRBJ1-1; clone_size: -